The 27 T cell receptor beta chains below were found in one sample sequenced in a study of control samples from healthy donors and cancer patients. TCRdb's copy holds only in-frame clones and misses some; the assay was immunoSEQ multiplex PCR. The profile shows 130,000 or so clones, 88% of them singletons. Input material: blood. The receptors stem from a man in his forties or fifties in good health.

The chain employs TRBV6-5 and TRBJ1-4; D gene ambiguous. This CDR3 contains 13 residues. V was pared by 5 bases and J by 0 bases, with 4 bases between. Germline V gene data show CDR1 as MNHEY and CDR2 as SVGAGI. The CDR3 loop reads CASSRATNEKLFF. CDR3 nucleotides: TGTGCCAGCAGTAGAGCAACTAATGAAAAACTGTTTTTT.

This clone came up a few times. V is TRBV7-9 and J is TRBJ2-3, with a weak D call TRBD1 (6 bases). The CDR3 runs 15 residues. CDR1 SEHNR and CDR2 FQNEAQ come from the germline V gene (reference sequence). Trimming took 5 bases from V and 2 from J, leaving 14 bases between them. CDR3 sequence reads: CASSPRGSTTDTQYF. The CDR3 DNA reads TGTGCCAGCAGCCCAAGGGGGTCTACCACAGATACGCAGTATTTT.

V gene TRBV6-6 combines with J gene TRBJ2-1; D gene ambiguous. The CDR3 has 16 amino acids. Looked up from germline, CDR1 is MNHNY and CDR2 is SVGAGI (reference sequence). V dropped 1 base and J dropped 0 bases, with 10 bases sitting between them. The CDR3 loop is CASSYWLESSYNEQFF. The CDR3 bases are TGTGCCAGCAGTTACTGGCTGGAGAGCTCCTACAATGAGCAGTTCTTC.

This clone showed up just once. The chain links TRBV6-6 to TRBJ1-4; D gene unclear. Germline CDR1 is MNHNY and CDR2 is SVGAGI (reference sequence). Trimming took off 6 bases at V and 4 bases at J, with 12 bases between the two ends. The CDR3 is 14 residues long. CDR3 DNA sequence: TGTGCCAGCAGCCTGTACAGTTATAATGAAAAACTGTTTTTT. Translated: CASSLYSYNEKLFF.

The rearrangement links TRBV2 to TRBJ2-5, with D possibly being TRBD1 or TRBD2 (7 bases each). Germline V gene lookup returns CDR1 SNHLY and CDR2 FYNNEI. The CDR3 has 16 amino acids. With 8 bases removed from V and 2 bases from J, the gap between germline ends came to 21 bases. The CDR3 here is CASSGQPAGAQETQYF. In DNA form, the CDR3 reads TGTGCCAGCTCGGGACAGCCGGCGGGGGCACAAGAGACCCAGTACTTC.

The chain joins TRBV6-5 to TRBJ1-1; D remains ambiguous. Trimming took 2 bases from V and 8 from J, leaving 12 bases between them. There are 13 residues in the CDR3. Germline values: CDR1 MNHEY, CDR2 SVGAGI. The CDR3 DNA reads as TGTGCCAGCAGTTACCCCGTCATCGCGGAAGCTTTCTTT. It encodes CASSYPVIAEAFF.

The V call is TRBV29-1, the J call TRBJ2-3, with 9 bases matching TRBD2. CDR3 length: 13 residues. Trimming at V came to 6 bases and at J to 8 bases, leaving 9 bases not matched to a gene. Germline V gene data show CDR1 as SQVTM and CDR2 as ANQGSEA. Written as DNA, the CDR3 is TGCAGCGTGCCAAGCGGGGGGTTTGCTACGCAGTATTTT. Its protein is CSVPSGGFATQYF.

The genes are TRBV24-1 and TRBJ2-4, with 9 bases lining up with TRBD2. This CDR3 contains 16 residues. Trimming at V came to 3 bases and at J to 1 base, leaving 3 bases not matched to a gene. Germline CDR1 is KGHDR and CDR2 is SFDVKD. CDR3 coding DNA: TGTGCCACCAGTGATCTAGCGGGGCCCGCCAAAAACATTCAGTACTTC. It yields the protein CATSDLAGPAKNIQYF.

The chain joins TRBV28 to TRBJ2-3; 11 nucleotides match TRBD2. Trimming removed 7 bases from V and 2 bases from J; junction bases left unmatched: 8. Germline assignment: CDR1 MDHEN and CDR2 SYDVKM. This CDR3 spans 16 amino acids. The CDR3 DNA is TGTGCCAGCAAATTGGGACTAGCGGATTACACAGATACGCAGTATTTT. Translating it yields CASKLGLADYTDTQYF.

The CDR3 protein is CASSRTAQTGGFTDTQYF. The CDR3 DNA sequence: TGCGCCAGCAGCCGCACTGCCCAGACAGGGGGATTCACAGATACGCAGTATTTT. The gene calls are TRBV4-1 and TRBJ2-3, with 9 bases that match TRBD1. J lost 2 bases, V lost 4 bases, and 13 bases had no gene match. The V gene's germline CDR1 is MGHRA and CDR2 YSYEKL. CDR3 length: 18 residues.

The rearrangement links TRBV19 to TRBJ2-1; no clear D gene. This CDR3 contains 16 residues. Germline CDR1 reads LNHDA; CDR2 reads SQIVND (reference sequence). The ends were cut back, 1 base at V and 2 bases at J, with 12 bases in the middle. The CDR3 loop reads CASSIGSGIAYNEQFF. CDR3 nucleotide sequence: TGTGCCAGTAGTATAGGGTCGGGTATAGCCTACAATGAGCAGTTCTTC.

The chain has TRBV15 and TRBJ2-3; no reliable D call. Germline lookup yields CDR1 LNHNV and CDR2 YYDKDF (reference sequence). This CDR3 region has 16 residues. V lost 2 bases and J lost 2, with 14 bases in between. The CDR3 region is CATSRTGGETTDTQYF. The CDR3 DNA follows: TGTGCCACCAGCAGAACCGGTGGCGAGACCACAGATACGCAGTATTTT.

For the CDR3, the DNA is TGTGCAAGTCGCTTACCAGGAGGGCCTAATCAGCCCCAGCATTTT. Protein product: CASRLPGGPNQPQHF. The rearrangement joins TRBV12-2 to TRBJ1-5. TRBV12-2 is noted as a pseudogene. This CDR3 is 15 amino acids long.

In its sample, this clone was seen once. The chain employs TRBV24-1 and TRBJ2-3, with D perhaps matching TRBD2 (6 bases). This CDR3 region has 16 residues. Germline V lookup: CDR1 KGHDR, CDR2 SFDVKD. V lost 2 bases, J lost 1 base, and 12 bases lay in between. The CDR3 loop reads CATSDYQERGTDTQYF. Written as DNA, the CDR3 is TGTGCCACCAGTGATTATCAAGAGCGGGGCACAGATACGCAGTATTTT.

The chain has TRBV3-1 (or the pseudogene TRBV3-2) and TRBJ2-5, with a possible D match to TRBD2 (6 bases). This CDR3 region has 14 residues. CDR1 is LGHDT and CDR2 is YNNKEL in the germline V gene (reference sequence). V was cut by 4 bases and J by 5 bases, with 14 bases left in between. The CDR3 region has the DNA TGTGCCAGCAGCCCCCTAAATGGGGGGGAGACCCAGTACTTC. Amino acids: CASSPLNGGETQYF.

This clone was counted only a few times. The V call is TRBV28, the J call TRBJ2-7; D perhaps matches TRBD1 (6 bases). Germline lookup yields CDR1 MDHEN and CDR2 SYDVKM. The CDR3 is 14 residues long. V lost 2 bases to trimming and J lost 2 bases, with 10 bases between them. The CDR3 is CASSLQRTAYEQYF. CDR3 coding DNA: TGTGCCAGCAGTTTACAAAGGACAGCCTACGAGCAGTACTTC.

This clone was observed a handful of times. The chain carries TRBV29-1 and TRBJ2-7; 7 nucleotides align to TRBD1. From germline, CDR1 is SQVTM and CDR2 ANQGSEA. This CDR3 is 12 amino acids long. V dropped 5 bases and J dropped 2; count of bases not matched to a gene: 3. The CDR3 loop is CSVQQGTYEQYF. The CDR3 DNA reads as TGCAGCGTTCAACAGGGGACCTACGAGCAGTACTTC.

J is TRBJ1-3 and V is TRBV7-8; TRBD1 is a possible D gene (6 bases). Germline loops: CDR1 SGHVS, CDR2 FQNEAQ. The CDR3 length is 16 residues. Trimming left V 0 bases short and J 0 bases short, with 9 bases between. The CDR3 DNA reads TGTGCCAGCAGCTTAGCTACAGGGAGCTCTGGAAACACCATATATTTT. This encodes CASSLATGSSGNTIYF.

The count of this clone is one. J is TRBJ1-2 and V is TRBV10-3; maybe TRBD1 (6 bases). CDR3 length equals 15 residues. Germline values: CDR1 ENHRY, CDR2 SYGVKD. Between the trimmed V and J ends, which lost 0 bases and 8 bases, there was a span of 16 bases. CDR3 sequence (DNA): TGTGCCATCAGTGAGTCGCCAGGGGCGGGTCTCGGCTACACCTTC. It specifies CAISESPGAGLGYTF.

The chain uses TRBV7-8 and TRBJ2-3; 8 bases agree with TRBD2. This CDR3 comprises 18 residues. Germline V CDR1 and CDR2: SGHVS, FQNEAQ. V was pared by 1 base and J by 0 bases, with 9 bases of the junction left unmatched. The CDR3, as DNA: TGTGCCAGCAGCTTAGTGTTAAGCGGGGGCCTAAGCACAGATACGCAGTATTTT. This encodes CASSLVLSGGLSTDTQYF.

This chain connects TRBV2 to TRBJ1-1; D gene unclear. The ends were cut back, 3 bases at V and 0 bases at J, with 5 bases in the middle. The CDR3 consists of 13 residues. The germline gives CDR1 SNHLY, CDR2 FYNNEI. This CDR3 is CASSDEVNTEAFF. CDR3 DNA sequence: TGTGCCAGCAGTGACGAGGTGAACACTGAAGCTTTCTTT.

This clone was counted a few times. This chain's CDR3 is CSVEGTGGFEAFF. The CDR3 DNA is TGCAGCGTTGAAGGGACAGGGGGATTTGAAGCTTTCTTT. The chain has TRBV29-1 and TRBJ1-1; 10 nucleotides agree with TRBD1. The germline CDR1 and CDR2 sequences are SQVTM and ANQGSEA. The CDR3 extends over 13 amino acids. After removal of 1 base from V and 7 bases from J, the junction contained 3 bases not matched to a gene. Variable domain in full (rest from reference TRBV29-1 and TRBJ1-1): SAVISQKPSRDICQRGTSLTIQCQVDSQVTMMFWYRQQPGQSLTLIATANQGSEATYESGFVIDKFPISRPNLTFSTLTVSNMSPEDSSIYLCSVEGTGGFEAFFGQGTRLTVV.

J is TRBJ2-3 and V is TRBV15, with D perhaps given as TRBD1 or TRBD2 (5 bases each). Germline V CDR1 and CDR2: LNHNV, YYDKDF (reference sequence). The CDR3 extends over 18 amino acids. Trimming left V 3 bases short and J 0 bases short, with 19 bases between. The CDR3 spells CATSSAAGTEPSTDTQYF. The CDR3 DNA follows: TGTGCCACCAGCAGTGCTGCTGGGACGGAACCTAGCACAGATACGCAGTATTTT.

This clone was recorded only once. This chain joins TRBV21-1 and TRBJ1-2; no check of the table's D call, TRBD1, against the DNA was made. TRBV21-1 is annotated as a pseudogene. This CDR3 comprises 14 residues. Here the CDR3 reads CASPQENRDNGYTF. The DNA of the CDR3 is TGTGCCAGCCCGCAGGAAAACAGGGATAATGGCTACACCTTC.

This chain links TRBV4-1 with TRBJ2-3; D tentatively fits TRBD1 or TRBD2 (5 bases each). The CDR3 sequence is 17 residues long. V shed 0 bases and J shed 6 bases, with 19 bases lying between them. Germline-derived CDR1 and CDR2 are MGHRA and YSYEKL. The CDR3 sequence: CASSQERIRTGADTQYF. CDR3 nucleotide sequence: TGCGCCAGCAGCCAAGAACGGATCAGGACCGGGGCTGATACGCAGTATTTT.

V usage is TRBV27 and J usage is TRBJ2-7, with TRBD1 as a possible D gene (6 bases). Germline V gene data show CDR1 as MNHEY and CDR2 as SMNVEV (reference sequence). V lost 2 bases to trimming and J lost 2 bases, with 7 bases between them. This CDR3 contains 13 residues. CDR3 loop: CASSLNRAYEQYF. The CDR3 DNA reads TGTGCCAGCAGTTTAAACAGGGCCTACGAGCAGTACTTC.

V is TRBV15 and J is TRBJ1-2, with a weak D call TRBD1 (5 bases). Trimming shortened V by 5 bases and J by 3 bases, and 13 bases separated the two germline ends. CDR3 length: 14 amino acids. Looked up from germline, CDR1 is LNHNV and CDR2 is YYDKDF (reference sequence). The CDR3 sequence is CATSPRPTDYGYTF. The CDR3 DNA is TGTGCCACCAGCCCGAGGCCGACAGACTATGGCTACACCTTC.